One and the same sample provided the 17 T cell receptor beta chains below, sequenced in a study of post-analysis software for immune sequencing data. No antigens are known for them. The TCR beta cDNA libraries carried unique molecular identifiers. TCRdb used MiXCR to reprocess the PCR reads, holding one entry per CDR3 protein. This sample has 400,000 to 500,000 distinct CDR3 sequences, with 39% found just once. Study-level results: There were five or six TRBV segments more frequent in patients than controls, and TRBV5-6, TRBV5-1 and TRBV20-1 were among them.

The sequencing input was blood. All receptors derive from a girl aged 2-10 years with multiple sclerosis.

A word on this clonotype: Germline and junction disagree at one end, which may indicate a read error. The CDR3 bases are TGTACCAGCAGGGAACAGGGCTATCGAGACAATGAGCAGTTCTTC. Its translation is CTSREQGYRDNEQFF. This chain joins TRBV12-3 or TRBV12-4 and TRBJ2-1, with a possible D match to TRBD1 (6 bases). The CDR3 loop spans 15 amino acids.

The rearrangement joins TRBV4-1 to TRBJ2-4, with D perhaps TRBD1 (6 bases). Germline-derived CDR1 and CDR2 are MGHRA and YSYEKL. CDR3 length equals 15 residues. V dropped 1 base and J dropped 5 bases, with 12 bases sitting between them. Here the CDR3 reads CASSQVMDSENIQYF. The CDR3 DNA sequence: TGCGCCAGCAGCCAAGTCATGGACAGCGAAAACATTCAGTACTTC.

V gene TRBV6-2 or TRBV6-3 combines with J gene TRBJ2-7, with D hard to call. Germline CDR1 MNHEY, CDR2 SVGEGT. This CDR3 is 11 amino acids long. Trimming pared 0 bases from V and 6 bases from J, leaving 3 bases between. DNA for the CDR3: TGTGCCAGCAGTTACTCTTTCGAGCAGTACTTC. This translates into CASSYSFEQYF.

V usage is TRBV18 and J usage is TRBJ2-5; TRBD2 might be the D (6 bases). CDR1 is KGHSH, CDR2 LQKENI, per germline. Trimming removed 2 bases from V and 4 bases from J, with 17 bases in between. This CDR3 is built from 16 residues. The CDR3 region is CASSPVAGRRGETQYF. In DNA form, the CDR3 reads TGTGCCAGCTCACCAGTAGCAGGGCGGAGGGGAGAGACCCAGTACTTC. Using reference TRBV18 and TRBJ2-5 for the parts outside the CDR3, the full variable domain is NAGVMQNPRHLVRRRGQEARLRCSPMKGHSHVYWYRQLPEEGLKFMVYLQKENIIDESGMPKERFSAEFPKEGPSILRIQQVVRGDSAAYFCASSPVAGRRGETQYFGPGTRLLVL.

This clonotype was recorded once. This chain joins TRBV7-8 and TRBJ2-5; D is unclear. V dropped 1 base and J dropped 5 bases, with 8 bases sitting between them. The CDR3 covers 13 residues. The germline gives CDR1 SGHVS, CDR2 FQNEAQ. Here the CDR3 reads CASSLGSVETQYF. The CDR3, as DNA: TGTGCCAGCAGCTTAGGGAGCGTGGAGACCCAGTACTTC.

With regard to this clonotype: Being one base from a much bigger clone, this may be a read error. The V call is TRBV29-1, the J call TRBJ2-3, with 7 bases aligning to TRBD2. Germline CDR1 and CDR2: SQVTM and ANQGSEA. This CDR3 is built from 15 residues. The DNA for the CDR3 is TGCAGCGTTGAAGCGGAGAGCGGGGTCACAGATACGCGGTATTTT. Its translation is CSVEAESGVTDTRYF.

This rearrangement joins TRBV29-1 to TRBJ2-3, with D perhaps matching TRBD2 (7 bases). CDR1 is SQVTM, CDR2 ANQGSEA, per germline. The CDR3 is made up of 13 amino acids. Trimming removed 8 bases from V and 0 bases from J, with 12 bases in between. The DNA of the CDR3 is TGCAGCCACCGGGGGGCAAGCACAGATACGCAGTATTTT. Its translation is CSHRGASTDTQYF.

The rearrangement links TRBV5-1 to TRBJ2-3, with D perhaps matching TRBD2 (6 bases). This CDR3 comprises 17 residues. The V and J ends lost 4 bases and 2 bases respectively, with 20 bases between them. Per the germline V gene, CDR1 is SGHRS and CDR2 is YFSETQ. DNA for the CDR3: TGCGCCAGCAGCCTCAACCCGGGAGCACTAAACACAGATACGCAGTATTTT. Its protein is CASSLNPGALNTDTQYF.

J is TRBJ2-3 and V is TRBV28; TRBD2 matches at 7 bases. The CDR3 contains 16 residues. Germline V lookup: CDR1 MDHEN, CDR2 SYDVKM. The V gene end was trimmed by 3 bases and the J gene end by 4 bases; junction bases not matched to a gene: 10. The CDR3 protein is CASSFGRGLIADTQYF. CDR3 DNA: TGTGCCAGCAGTTTTGGGCGGGGGTTGATCGCAGATACGCAGTATTTT.

The rearrangement uses TRBV29-1 and TRBJ2-5, with TRBD2 matching 11 bases. J gave up 2 bases and V 6 bases, and 8 bases lay outside the gene matches. In germline, CDR1 is SQVTM, CDR2 ANQGSEA. The CDR3 is made up of 15 amino acids. Here the CDR3 reads CSVPGTSGAQETQYF. The CDR3 bases are TGCAGCGTCCCCGGGACTAGCGGAGCACAAGAGACCCAGTACTTC.

For this clonotype: One junction end does not reproduce the germline sequence, and a read error may be involved. The CDR3 reads CAGSQEERVWAEAFF. CDR3 coding DNA: TGCGCCGGCAGCCAAGAAGAGAGGGTATGGGCTGAAGCTTTCTTT. V usage is TRBV4-1 and J usage is TRBJ1-1, with D unclear. The CDR3 sequence is 15 residues long. Germline V gene sequence: CDR1 MGHRA, CDR2 YSYEKL.

The CDR3 DNA is TGTGCCAGCAGTTGGCGGGAGAGGGGGCAGACCCAGTACTTC. As protein: CASSWRERGQTQYF. V is TRBV6-6 and J is TRBJ2-5; D assignment may be TRBD1 or TRBD2 (7 bases each). The germline gives CDR1 MNHNY, CDR2 SVGAGI (reference sequence). The CDR3 covers 14 residues. V dropped 4 bases and J dropped 6 bases, with 15 bases sitting between them.

The chain uses TRBV2 and TRBJ2-4; a possible D gene is TRBD2 (6 bases). Trimming stripped 6 bases from V and 10 bases from J, with 31 bases between. Per germline, CDR1 SNHLY and CDR2 FYNNEI. The CDR3 runs 18 residues. The CDR3 loop reads CASRWKTSGEALSSIQYF. DNA of the CDR3: TGTGCCAGCAGGTGGAAGACGTCCGGGGAGGCTCTTTCGAGTATTCAGTACTTC.

V is TRBV18 and J is TRBJ2-7, with D possibly matching TRBD1 (5 bases). CDR3 size: 15 residues. Trimming took 3 bases from V and 0 from J, leaving 12 bases between them. Germline lookup yields CDR1 KGHSH and CDR2 LQKENI. The CDR3 region is CASSPDIWSSYEQYF. The CDR3 bases are TGTGCCAGCTCACCGGACATTTGGAGCTCCTACGAGCAGTACTTC.

CDR3 sequence: CSVTTGTGVEETQYF. The CDR3 DNA is TGCAGCGTTACGACCGGGACGGGGGTCGAAGAGACCCAGTACTTC. J is TRBJ2-5 and V is TRBV29-1, with D possibly matching TRBD2 (6 bases). The CDR3 has 15 amino acids. Germline V gives CDR1 SQVTM, CDR2 ANQGSEA. Trimming removed 5 bases at V and 3 bases at J, with 19 bases between.

This clonotype is a singleton in its sample. The V gene is TRBV3-1, the J gene TRBJ1-2; 8 bases are shared with TRBD1. CDR1 and CDR2 (germline): LGHDT, YNNKEL (reference sequence). Trimming took 4 bases from V and 6 from J; bases not matched to a gene: 10. This CDR3 spans 15 amino acids. The CDR3 DNA reads as TGTGCCAGCAGCCGCTCGGAGGACAGGGCAAATGGCTACACCTTC. Its translation is CASSRSEDRANGYTF.

This clonotype was detected only a few times. At one end, the junction sequence differs from germline, possibly due to a read error. This chain uses TRBV7-7 with TRBJ2-1; 13 bases match TRBD2. The length of the CDR3 is 18 residues. In germline, CDR1 is SSHAT, CDR2 FNYEAQ (reference sequence). The CDR3, as DNA: TGTGCTAGCAGTCCGGGACTAGCGGGGAAACTGACGGGCAATGAGCAGTTCTTC. Residues: CASSPGLAGKLTGNEQFF.